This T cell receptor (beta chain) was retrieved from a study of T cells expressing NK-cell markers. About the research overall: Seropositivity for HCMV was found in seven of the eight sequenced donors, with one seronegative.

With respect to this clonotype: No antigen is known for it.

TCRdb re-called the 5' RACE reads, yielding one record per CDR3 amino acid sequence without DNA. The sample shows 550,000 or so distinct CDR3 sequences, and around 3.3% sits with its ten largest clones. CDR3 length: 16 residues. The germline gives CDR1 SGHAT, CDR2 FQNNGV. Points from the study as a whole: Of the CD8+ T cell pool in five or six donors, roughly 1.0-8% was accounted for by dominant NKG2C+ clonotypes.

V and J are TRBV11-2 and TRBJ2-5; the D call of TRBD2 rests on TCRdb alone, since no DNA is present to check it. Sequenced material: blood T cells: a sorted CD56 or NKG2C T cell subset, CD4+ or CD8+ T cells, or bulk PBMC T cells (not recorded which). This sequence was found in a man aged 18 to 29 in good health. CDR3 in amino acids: CASSSIAGGPRETQYF.